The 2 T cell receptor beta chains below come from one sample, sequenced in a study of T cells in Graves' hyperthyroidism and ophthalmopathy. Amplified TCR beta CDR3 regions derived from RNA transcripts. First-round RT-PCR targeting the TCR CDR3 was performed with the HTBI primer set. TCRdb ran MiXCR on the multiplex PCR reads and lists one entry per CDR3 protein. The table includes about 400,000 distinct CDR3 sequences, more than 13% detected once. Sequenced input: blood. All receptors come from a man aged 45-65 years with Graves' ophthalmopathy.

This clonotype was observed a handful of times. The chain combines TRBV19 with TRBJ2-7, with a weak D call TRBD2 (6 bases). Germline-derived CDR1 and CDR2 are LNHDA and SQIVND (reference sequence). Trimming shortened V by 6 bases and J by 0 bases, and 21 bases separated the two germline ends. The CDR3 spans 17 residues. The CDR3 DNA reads TGTGCCAGTAGCATTTCCTTAGCGGTGGGGAGCTCCTACGAGCAGTACTTC. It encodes CASSISLAVGSSYEQYF.

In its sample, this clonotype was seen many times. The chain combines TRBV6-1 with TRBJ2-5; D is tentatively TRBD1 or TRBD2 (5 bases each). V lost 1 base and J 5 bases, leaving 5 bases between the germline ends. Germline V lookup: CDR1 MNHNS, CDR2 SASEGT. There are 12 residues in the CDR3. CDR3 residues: CASSEGGETQYF. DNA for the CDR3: TGTGCCAGCAGTGAAGGGGGGGAGACCCAGTACTTC.